This T cell receptor beta chain originates from a study of CD8+CD57+ T cells in acquired aplastic anemia. As for the study in general: DNA recovered from sorted CD4+ and CD8+ cells had a mean of approximately 3.2 ug.

Selection for sequencing was limited to patients who had shown CD8+CD57+ cell expansion by flow cytometry. Researchers used genomic DNA as the template to profile TCR beta VDJ and CDR3. TCRdb used MiXCR to reprocess the reads, holding one entry per CDR3 protein. This table has some 180,000 distinct CDR3 sequences, roughly 50% appearing once. CDR1 and CDR2 (germline): SNHLY, FYNNEI. Trimming removed 2 bases at V and 7 bases at J, with 5 bases between. CDR3 length equals 11 residues. This sequence joins TRBV2 and TRBJ2-5; D is unresolved. The receptor was derived from a human donor with aplastic anemia. The sequencing input was sorted CD4+, CD8+, or CD8+CD57+ T cells (not recorded which) from PBMCs. As DNA, the CDR3 is TGTGCCAGCAGTGAATCGGGGACCCAGTACTTC. Protein product: CASSESGTQYF.